A selection of T cell receptor beta chains follows, all from one sample in a study of shared clonotypes between healthy human individuals. The repertoire was sequenced with immunoSEQ multiplex PCR; TCRdb's copy has only in-frame clones and lacks some. The sample shows 2 million to 2.5 million clones, approximately 96% of them seen only once. Sequencing was carried out using naive CD4+ T cells sorted from blood. These receptors came from a man aged 18-30 years in good health. Both conserved end residues are part of each CDR3. D genes are given only for firm matches. Part of the rows lack a size; the others show once, few, many or a class for expanded clones.

>.|TRBJ2-3|TRBV10-3|.
TGTGCCATCGGTGGAAGTACAGATACGCAGTATTTT
CAIGGSTDTQYF
>.|TRBJ1-2|TRBV6-6|.
TGTGCCAGCAGTTACGCAGGGGACCTCTATGGCTACACCTTC
CASSYAGDLYGYTF
>.|TRBJ2-3|TRBV4-3|.
TGCGCCAGCAGCCAGGGGGGATTAAGCGCAGATACGCAGTATTTT
CASSQGGLSADTQYF
>.|TRBJ2-2|TRBV4-1|.
TGCGCCAGCAGCGCCCGTCAGGGAGGTTCGACCGGGGAGCTGTTTTTT
CASSARQGGSTGELFF
>TRBD1|TRBJ2-2|TRBV11-2|.
TGTGCCAGCAGCCCAAGGGGGCGACACACCGGGGAGCTGTTTTTT
CASSPRGRHTGELFF
>.|TRBJ2-5|TRBV7-8|.
TGTGCCAGCAGCTTAGGCAGCCAAGAGACCCAGTACTTC
CASSLGSQETQYF
>.|TRBJ2-1|TRBV7-3|.
TGTGCCAGCAGCTTAAGGGGTTGGAATGAGCAGTTCTTC
CASSLRGWNEQFF
>.|TRBJ1-2|TRBV5-6|.
TGTGCCAGCAGCTCGGACAGATCAACTAACTATGGCTACACCTTC
CASSSDRSTNYGYTF
>TRBD1|TRBJ1-2|TRBV18|.
TGTGCCAGCTCGTCACAAGGGACAGGAGAAGGCTACACCTTC
CASSSQGTGEGYTF
>.|TRBJ2-7|TRBV5-1|.
TGCGCCAGCAGCTTCTTAAGGACGTCATCCGGGGACTACGAGCAGTACTTC
CASSFLRTSSGDYEQYF
>.|TRBJ1-2|TRBV9|.
TGTGCCAGCAGCGCAGGACAGTCTAACTATGGCTACACCTTC
CASSAGQSNYGYTF
>TRBD1|TRBJ2-2|TRBV4-1|.
TGCGCCAGCAGCCAAGATCGAACCAGGGGGACCGGGGAGCTGTTTTTT
CASSQDRTRGTGELFF
>.|TRBJ2-7|TRBV10-2|.
TGCGCCAGCAGTGAGTTAGGCCGCGAGCAGTACTTC
CASSELGREQYF
>TRBD1|TRBJ1-5|TRBV10-3|.
TGTGCCATCAGTGACTCCGGGACAGGGAATCAGCCCCAGCATTTT
CAISDSGTGNQPQHF
>.|TRBJ1-6|TRBV6-5|once
TGTGCCACAGCCCGGGGGGCTCGGGATTCACCCCTCCACTTT
CATARGARDSPLHF
>.|TRBJ1-2|TRBV18|.
TGTGCCAGCTCATCTCGGGAAGGCTATGGCTACACCTTC
CASSSREGYGYTF
>TRBD2|TRBJ2-5|TRBV30|.
TGTGCCTGGAGTCGACTAGCGGGAGTTTATGAGACCCAGTACTTC
CAWSRLAGVYETQYF
>.|TRBJ1-6|TRBV28|once
TGTGCCAGCAGTTCCCGGGACCACTATAATTCACCCCTCCACTTT
CASSSRDHYNSPLHF
>TRBD2|TRBJ2-1|TRBV4-3|.
TGCGCCACCAGCCCCGTAGCGGGAGGAGAGGATGAGCAGTTCTTC
CATSPVAGGEDEQFF
>TRBD2|TRBJ2-7|TRBV6-5|.
TGTGCCAGCAGTTACTCTCCACGGGAGGGGACCTACGAGCAGTACTTC
CASSYSPREGTYEQYF
>.|TRBJ2-1|TRBV9|.
TGTGCCAGCAGCCCCCGGGGTAGCCGAGTGGGAAATGAGCAGTTCTTC
CASSPRGSRVGNEQFF
>.|TRBJ2-7|TRBV18|few
TGTGCCAGCTCACCAGGGGATACCTACGAGCAGTACTTC
CASSPGDTYEQYF
>.|TRBJ2-7|TRBV27|.
TGTGCCAGCAGTCCTACAGGGAATGTGGGCGAGCAGTACTTC
CASSPTGNVGEQYF
>TRBD2|TRBJ2-2|TRBV7-7|.
TGTGCTAGCAGCCCGAGGACTAGCGCCGGGGAGCTGTTTTTT
CASSPRTSAGELFF
>.|TRBJ2-3|TRBV6-5|.
TGTGCCAGCAGTTACTCAACTAGCACAGATACGCAGTATTTT
CASSYSTSTDTQYF
>.|TRBJ1-5|TRBV2|.
TGTGCCAGCAGTGGGTTGGCAGGGGAGGACCAGCCCCAGCATTTT
CASSGLAGEDQPQHF
>.|TRBJ2-4|TRBV2|.
TGTGCCAGCAGCGAACCGGTAACCAAAAACATTCAGTACTTC
CASSEPVTKNIQYF
>.|TRBJ2-7|TRBV5-1|.
TGCGCCAGCAGCTTGGAAGGATTTTACGAGCAGTACTTC
CASSLEGFYEQYF
>TRBD1|TRBJ2-7|TRBV4-1|.
TGCGCCAGCAGCTTCGGACAGGGAGAAGGGTACGAGCAGTACTTC
CASSFGQGEGYEQYF
>TRBD1|TRBJ1-2|TRBV7-9|.
TGTGCCAGTGGACAGGGTTATGGCTACACCTTC
CASGQGYGYTF
>TRBD1|TRBJ2-3|TRBV19|.
TGTGCCAGTAGTATTCAGGGGGCGAATCCAGATACGCAGTATTTT
CASSIQGANPDTQYF
>.|TRBJ1-3|TRBV11-2|.
TGTGCCAGCAGCTTAGCCTACTCTGGAAACACCATATATTTT
CASSLAYSGNTIYF
>.|TRBJ1-2|TRBV5-4|.
TGTGCCAGCAGCTTGGCCGGGAGGCAGGCTAACTATGGCTACACCTTC
CASSLAGRQANYGYTF
>.|TRBJ2-6|TRBV7-2|.
TGTGCCAGCCAAGGGTCCTCTGGGGCCAACGTCCTGACTTTC
CASQGSSGANVLTF
>.|TRBJ2-7|TRBV9|.
TGTGCCAGCAGCGGCCGGGGTCTGGGCGGCGAGCAGTACTTC
CASSGRGLGGEQYF
>TRBD1|TRBJ2-7|TRBV6-1|.
TGTGCCAGCAAGTTTAAGGGACAGGGAGTCTACGAGCAGTACTTC
CASKFKGQGVYEQYF
>.|TRBJ1-2|TRBV28|.
TGTGCCAGCAGGGACAGCTTAGGTGGCTACACCTTC
CASRDSLGGYTF
>.|TRBJ2-3|TRBV29-1|.
TGCAGCGTTGTGGGTATCGGGAATACGCAGTATTTT
CSVVGIGNTQYF
>.|TRBJ2-1|TRBV6-1|.
TGTGCCAGCAGGGCAGCTATTTCCTCCTACAATGAGCAGTTCTTC
CASRAAISSYNEQFF
>.|TRBJ2-7|TRBV5-1|.
TGCGCCAGCAGCTGGAGTTGGGGCCAGACTTACGAGCAGTACTTC
CASSWSWGQTYEQYF